The 21 T cell receptor beta chains listed next were all sequenced from one sample in a study of beta chain features in type 1 diabetes. The study reverse transcribed the entire isolated RNA, so it sequenced expressed TCRB transcripts. Clones were read by immunoSEQ multiplex PCR, and TCRdb kept only the in-frame ones, dropping some. The sample shows 330,000 or so clones, around 15% of them seen only once. The sequenced sample consisted of central memory CD4+ T cells from blood. The receptors derive from a man between 25 and 39 years old in good health.

In this sample, this clone turned up a few times. V gene TRBV4-3 combines with J gene TRBJ2-3; 8 bases match TRBD1. Germline trimming cut 1 base from V and 5 bases from J; bases unmatched to any gene: 8. Germline V CDR1 and CDR2: LGHNA, YSLEER. This CDR3 region has 16 residues. The CDR3: CASSQVHRGLIDTQYF. In DNA form, the CDR3 reads TGCGCCAGCAGCCAAGTTCACAGGGGGTTGATAGATACGCAGTATTTT.

This clone was counted between two and nine times. This chain connects TRBV14 to TRBJ1-2; 9 bases fit TRBD1. This CDR3 has 16 amino acids. The germline gives CDR1 SGHDN, CDR2 FVKESK. Trimming cost V 0 bases and J 3 bases; bases outside gene matches: 5. CDR3: CASSQEGTGRYYGYTF. CDR3 sequence (DNA): TGTGCCAGCAGCCAAGAGGGGACAGGGAGGTACTATGGCTACACCTTC.

This clone was counted many times. This rearrangement joins TRBV2 to TRBJ1-4, with TRBD1 matching over 7 bases. Germline CDR1 and CDR2: SNHLY and FYNNEI. J gave up 4 bases and V 7 bases, and 9 bases lay outside the gene matches. CDR3 length: 15 amino acids. The CDR3 reads CASNGLRGLNEKLFF. The CDR3 DNA reads TGTGCCAGCAACGGATTGAGGGGGCTTAATGAAAAACTGTTTTTT. The full variable domain, its missing parts supplied by reference TRBV2 and TRBJ1-4, is EPEVTQTPSHQVTQMGQEVILRCVPISNHLYFYWYRQILGQKVEFLVSFYNNEISEKSEIFDDQFSVERPDGSNFTLKIRSTKLEDSAMYFCASNGLRGLNEKLFFGSGTQLSVL.

The table lists this clone with a few counts. The V call is TRBV2, the J call TRBJ2-2; 15 bases align to TRBD2. This CDR3 is built from 18 residues. Germline CDR1 is SNHLY and CDR2 is FYNNEI. Unmatched junction bases numbered 9, after V lost 6 bases and J lost 4 bases. CDR3 sequence (DNA): TGTGCCAGCAGCCTGGGACTAGCGGGAGGCAAATTCACCGGGGAGCTGTTTTTT. As protein: CASSLGLAGGKFTGELFF.

This clone was seen more than once but under ten times. The chain combines TRBV5-6 with TRBJ2-3, with 13 nucleotides matching TRBD2. Per the germline V gene, CDR1 is SGHDT and CDR2 is YYEEEE. This CDR3 is built from 15 residues. The trim removed 4 bases at V and 1 base at J, leaving 0 bases unmatched. CDR3 DNA: TGTGCCAGCAGCGGACTAGCGGGGGGCACAGATACGCAGTATTTT. Amino acids: CASSGLAGGTDTQYF.

Comment on this clone: A much more abundant neighbour one base away suggests this may be a read error. The chain carries TRBV5-6 and TRBJ1-2; the match to TRBD1 covers 7 bases. V lost 4 bases and J lost 2; bases outside the gene matches: 2. The V gene's germline CDR1 is SGHDT and CDR2 YYEEEE. The CDR3 spans 13 residues. The CDR3 coding sequence is TGTGCCAGCAGCCCGGGACAGAACTATGGCTACACCTTC. This sequence encodes CASSPGQNYGYTF.

This clone was detected only a few times. The chain carries TRBV7-2 and TRBJ2-7; unclear D gene. Germline V CDR1 and CDR2: SGHTA, FQGNSA. Deletions cut 5 bases from V and 0 bases from J, with 14 bases between. The CDR3 loop spans 15 amino acids. CDR3 DNA sequence: TGTGCCAGCAGCGCCCGGGCTACTAACTCCTACGAGCAGTACTTC. Amino acid sequence: CASSARATNSYEQYF.

In its sample, this clone was seen a few times. The chain joins TRBV5-4 to TRBJ2-3, with D possibly being TRBD1 or TRBD2 (5 bases each). Trimming shortened V by 5 bases and J by 5 bases, and 15 bases separated the two germline ends. The CDR3 sequence is 14 residues long. Germline V gives CDR1 SGHNT, CDR2 YYREEE (reference sequence). The CDR3 reads CASSRDGSKDTQYF. The CDR3 nucleotides are TGTGCCAGCAGTCGGGACGGTTCTAAAGATACGCAGTATTTT. Based on the CDR3 plus reference TRBV5-4 and TRBJ2-3, the full variable domain is ETGVTQSPTHLIKTRGQQVTLRCSSQSGHNTVSWYQQALGQGPQFIFQYYREEENGRGNFPPRFSGLQFPNYSSELNVNALELDDSALYLCASSRDGSKDTQYFGPGTRLTVL.

This sequence joins TRBV4-2 and TRBJ1-4; 8 bases match TRBD1. Germline-derived CDR1 and CDR2 are LGHNA and YNFKEQ. The CDR3 runs to 17 residues. Unmatched junction bases numbered 11, after V lost 0 bases and J lost 8 bases. The CDR3 DNA reads TGTGCCAGCAGCCAAGATACTGGACAGGGCCTCGGGGAAAAACTGTTTTTT. It yields the protein CASSQDTGQGLGEKLFF.

Only a few counts were recorded for this clone. The genes are TRBV29-1 and TRBJ1-2; D is ambiguous. The CDR3 spans 13 residues. The V end lost 3 bases, the J end lost 0 bases, and 8 bases lay between the germline ends. Germline CDR1 SQVTM, CDR2 ANQGSEA. The CDR3 DNA follows: TGCAGCGTTGACGGGCAGACTAACTATGGCTACACCTTC. Translating it yields CSVDGQTNYGYTF. The full variable domain, its missing parts supplied by reference TRBV29-1 and TRBJ1-2, is SAVISQKPSRDICQRGTSLTIQCQVDSQVTMMFWYRQQPGQSLTLIATANQGSEATYESGFVIDKFPISRPNLTFSTLTVSNMSPEDSSIYLCSVDGQTNYGYTFGSGTRLTVV.

This clone was seen more than once but under ten times. The chain links TRBV7-9 to TRBJ1-4, with 10 bases fitting TRBD1. J was trimmed by 7 bases and V by 5 bases; bases with no gene match: 10. CDR1 is SEHNR and CDR2 is FQNEAQ in the germline V gene (reference sequence). The CDR3 spans 16 residues. Here the CDR3 reads CASSRQGARRSEKLFF. The DNA of the CDR3 is TGTGCCAGCAGCCGACAGGGGGCGCGGCGGAGTGAAAAACTGTTTTTT.

The chain joins TRBV4-1 to TRBJ1-2; D might be TRBD1 (5 bases). Germline V lookup: CDR1 MGHRA, CDR2 YSYEKL. Trimming stripped 3 bases from V and 3 bases from J, with 14 bases between. CDR3 length: 15 residues. For the CDR3, the DNA is TGCGCCAGCAGCCAGAACCTCAAGGGGCACTATGGCTACACCTTC. This sequence encodes CASSQNLKGHYGYTF.

A few counts support this clone. The same CDR3 can be traced to other DNA sequences in this sample. This rearrangement joins TRBV5-1 to TRBJ2-5; D gene uncertain. The CDR3 runs to 13 residues. V lost 0 bases to trimming and J lost 3 bases, with 6 bases between them. Germline V CDR1 and CDR2: SGHRS, YFSETQ. The CDR3 DNA reads as TGCGCCAGCAGCTTGGGCGGCGAAGAGACCCAGTACTTC. This translates into CASSLGGEETQYF.

This clone was observed a few times. The gene calls are TRBV5-4 and TRBJ1-2; D might be TRBD1 (5 bases). Trimming stripped 5 bases from V and 7 bases from J, with 12 bases between. This CDR3 spans 12 amino acids. The germline gives CDR1 SGHNT, CDR2 YYREEE (reference sequence). The CDR3 spells CASRTQGGGYTF. CDR3 nucleotide sequence: TGTGCCAGCAGAACCCAGGGTGGTGGCTACACCTTC.

The chain joins TRBV5-4 to TRBJ2-7; 8 nucleotides match TRBD1. The V gene end was trimmed by 4 bases and the J gene end by 9 bases; junction bases not matched to a gene: 12. Germline CDR1 reads SGHNT; CDR2 reads YYREEE (reference sequence). The CDR3 runs 14 residues. The CDR3 DNA reads as TGTGCCAGCAGCATGACAGGGGAATCATCCCGGCAGTACGTC. Protein: CASSMTGESSRQYV.

The sample holds a few counts of this clone. CDR3 nucleotide sequence: TGTGCCAGCAGCTTATGGACAGATACGCAGTATTTT. This sequence encodes CASSLWTDTQYF. V and J are TRBV7-2 and TRBJ2-3; D unresolved. This CDR3 region has 12 residues. Germline V lookup: CDR1 SGHTA, CDR2 FQGNSA. V was cut by 2 bases and J by 3 bases, with 3 bases left in between.

This clone was found a few times. V usage is TRBV2 and J usage is TRBJ2-1; 11 bases match TRBD2. Germline assignment: CDR1 SNHLY and CDR2 FYNNEI. The junction had 7 bases not matched to a gene; V was cut back by 2 bases and J by 4 bases. The CDR3 extends over 17 amino acids. The CDR3 is CASSELAGGPRYNEQFF. CDR3 sequence (DNA): TGTGCCAGCAGTGAACTAGCGGGAGGTCCGCGGTACAATGAGCAGTTCTTC.

The rearrangement links TRBV27 to TRBJ2-1, with 8 bases lining up with TRBD2. The CDR3 covers 16 residues. Trimming took 3 bases from V and 9 from J; bases not matched to a gene: 13. Germline V lookup: CDR1 MNHEY, CDR2 SMNVEV (reference sequence). In DNA, the CDR3 is TGTGCCAGCAGTTTGTATCCTCCGGGGGGGCGGGGTGAGCAGTTCTTC. Protein product: CASSLYPPGGRGEQFF.

The table lists this clone with many counts. V is TRBV7-2 and J is TRBJ1-5; no definite D call. CDR1 and CDR2 (germline): SGHTA, FQGNSA. The CDR3 runs to 15 residues. Between the trimmed V and J ends, which lost 2 bases and 4 bases, there was a span of 12 bases. CDR3 region: CASSLFGQANQPQHF. The CDR3 bases are TGTGCCAGCAGCTTATTCGGCCAGGCAAATCAGCCCCAGCATTTT.

V usage is TRBV27 and J usage is TRBJ1-1, with D perhaps TRBD1 (5 bases). Germline V lookup: CDR1 MNHEY, CDR2 SMNVEV (reference sequence). The CDR3 contains 15 residues. Trimming took 3 bases from V and 1 from J, leaving 12 bases between them. The CDR3 DNA sequence: TGTGCCAGCAGTTTTCAGGGCTCGGGGAACACTGAAGCTTTCTTT. This translates into CASSFQGSGNTEAFF.

The chain recombines TRBV5-1 with TRBJ2-5; 8 positions agree with TRBD2. Per germline, CDR1 SGHRS and CDR2 YFSETQ. V dropped 4 bases and J dropped 2; count of bases not matched to a gene: 7. There are 15 residues in the CDR3. DNA for the CDR3: TGCGCCAGCAGCCTTACGGGGACTAGTCAAGAGACCCAGTACTTC. Translated: CASSLTGTSQETQYF. Full variable domain (outside the CDR3, taken from reference TRBV5-1 and TRBJ2-5): KAGVTQTPRYLIKTRGQQVTLSCSPISGHRSVSWYQQTPGQGLQFLFEYFSETQRNKGNFPGRFSGRQFSNSRSEMNVSTLELGDSALYLCASSLTGTSQETQYFGPGTRLLVL.